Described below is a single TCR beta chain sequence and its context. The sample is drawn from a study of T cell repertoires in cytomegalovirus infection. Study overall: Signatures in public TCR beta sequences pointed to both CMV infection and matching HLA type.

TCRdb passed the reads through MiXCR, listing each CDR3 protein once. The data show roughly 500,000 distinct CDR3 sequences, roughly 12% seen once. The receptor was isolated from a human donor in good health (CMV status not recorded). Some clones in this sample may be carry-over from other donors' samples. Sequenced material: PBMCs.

This CDR3 reads CASSDSGGPQGDTQYF. The CDR3 DNA reads as TGTGCCAGCAGCGATTCGGGGGGCCCCCAGGGAGATACGCAGTATTTT. The genes are TRBV7-9 and TRBJ2-3; a weak D match, TRBD2 (7 bases). Germline V gene data show CDR1 as SEHNR and CDR2 as FQNEAQ (reference sequence). V lost 5 bases and J lost 5, with 20 bases in between. The CDR3 is made up of 16 amino acids.